Shown below are 7 T cell receptor beta chains from a single sample sequenced in a study of blood T cell repertoires in COVID-19. Libraries were prepared by immunoSEQ multiplex PCR; TCRdb keeps only in-frame clonotypes and omits some of them. The sample records around 260,000 clones, around four fifths being singletons. Sequences were obtained from peripheral blood. Receptors were obtained from a woman between 50 and 59 years old who had recovered from COVID-19.

This clone was found once. V and J are TRBV4-3 and TRBJ1-3; the D gene is possibly TRBD1 (5 bases). The CDR3 is made up of 16 amino acids. The V and J ends lost 3 bases and 5 bases respectively, with 17 bases between them. Germline-derived CDR1 and CDR2 are LGHNA and YSLEER. CDR3 sequence (DNA): TGCGCCAGCAGCCAGGCCCTAGGCAGGGTAAGAAACACCATATATTTT. Amino acid sequence: CASSQALGRVRNTIYF.

This rearrangement joins TRBV4-1 to TRBJ2-1; D possibly corresponds to TRBD2 (6 bases). V was cut by 1 base and J by 6 bases, with 16 bases left in between. Germline lookup yields CDR1 MGHRA and CDR2 YSYEKL. The CDR3 has 16 residues. The CDR3 coding sequence is TGCGCCAGCAGCCAAGGGGGCCTGGGGGGAGTCAATGAGCAGTTCTTC. It translates to CASSQGGLGGVNEQFF.

The chain recombines TRBV7-8 with TRBJ2-7; D is unresolved. The CDR3 has 13 residues. V was trimmed by 5 bases and J by 0 bases, leaving 8 bases between them. CDR1 is SGHVS and CDR2 is FQNEAQ in the germline V gene. Written as DNA, the CDR3 is TGTGCCAGCAGCCGCTCCTACTCCTACGAGCAGTACTTC. As protein: CASSRSYSYEQYF.

The sample holds one count of this clone. The rearrangement joins TRBV4-1 to TRBJ1-5, with TRBD1 matching over 8 bases. The V segment lost 0 bases and the J segment 4 bases; nucleotides outside the gene matches: 5. CDR1 is MGHRA, CDR2 YSYEKL, per germline. The CDR3 contains 16 residues. The CDR3 loop reads CASSQDLGTGNQPQHF. The CDR3, as DNA: TGCGCCAGCAGCCAAGATTTGGGGACAGGTAATCAGCCCCAGCATTTT.

The V and J genes are TRBV27 and TRBJ1-5; D uncertain. The length of the CDR3 is 12 residues. Deletions cut 7 bases from V and 6 bases from J, with 10 bases between. Germline CDR1 MNHEY, CDR2 SMNVEV (reference sequence). The CDR3 nucleotides read TGTGCCAGCACCCTAGGGAGTCAGCCCCAGCATTTT. It encodes CASTLGSQPQHF.

This clone appeared once. The chain carries TRBV20-1 and TRBJ1-2; D is perhaps TRBD1 (6 bases). The V end was cut by 4 bases, the J end by 8 bases, with 11 bases between. The CDR3 totals 11 residues. Germline CDR1 and CDR2: DFQATT and SNEGSKA (reference sequence). CDR3 sequence reads: CSAITGLGYTF. DNA for the CDR3: TGCAGTGCTATCACAGGGCTGGGCTACACCTTC.

This clone has only a few counts. The chain carries TRBV7-9 and TRBJ1-2; 8 positions match TRBD1. CDR1 and CDR2 (germline): SEHNR, FQNEAQ (reference sequence). This CDR3 is 17 amino acids long. Trimming cost V 5 bases and J 2 bases; bases outside gene matches: 13. The DNA for the CDR3 is TGTGCCAGCAGCGCCATCGGACAGGGAGGGGGAAACTATGGCTACACCTTC. It yields the protein CASSAIGQGGGNYGYTF.